Included here is one T cell receptor beta chain sequence, with context. The sample originates from a study of blood T cell repertoires in COVID-19. Turning to the study itself: Acute and convalescent COVID-19 specimens originated in the United States, Italy and Spain.

Authors' methods: Amplified reference gene primers provided the basis for estimating nucleated cell counts. Profiled with immunoSEQ multiplex PCR; TCRdb holds only in-frame clones, not every one. V and J calls and clone size are copied from that table; D and trimming were computed from the DNA. The sample records 190,000 or so clones, around 87% being singletons. Germline CDR1 is SGHDN and CDR2 is FVKESK. V lost 5 bases to trimming and J lost 0 bases; unmatched junction nucleotides: 5. This CDR3 is 15 amino acids long. Sequenced: peripheral blood. This sequence was found in a young woman who had recovered from COVID-19. The chain is built from TRBV14 and TRBJ2-7; 9 bases line up with TRBD1. The CDR3 nucleotides are TGTGCCAGCAGCTCTGGACAGGGGATCTCCTACGAGCAGTACTTC. It encodes CASSSGQGISYEQYF. The variable domain in full, completed from reference TRBV14 and TRBJ2-7, reads EAGVTQFPSHSVIEKGQTVTLRCDPISGHDNLYWYRRVMGKEIKFLLHFVKESKQDESGMPNNRFLAERTGGTYSTLKVQPAELEDSGVYFCASSSGQGISYEQYFGPGTRLTVT.